This T cell receptor (beta chain) was captured in a study of T cell responses to AZD1222 COVID-19 vaccine. About the study: Timing groups of about 4 and about 12 weeks for second doses were pooled.

This table comes from immunoSEQ multiplex PCR, and its TCRdb copy is limited to in-frame clones, with some not included. The repertoire consists of 250,000 or so clones, with approximately 95% occurring once and the leading ten covering 0.5% to 0.65%. V was cut by 0 bases and J by 3 bases, with 9 bases left in between. This CDR3 comprises 15 residues. The germline gives CDR1 SGHAT, CDR2 FQNNGV. This clone has more than one count but fewer than ten. The sample consisted of peripheral blood, taken on day 0 of AZD1222 vaccination. This sequence joins TRBV11-2 and TRBJ2-1; D uncertain. This TCR derives from an adult in good health. CDR3 residues: CASSLDRQDYNEQFF. The CDR3 nucleotides read TGTGCCAGCAGCTTAGATCGGCAGGACTACAATGAGCAGTTCTTC.